This TCR beta chain was recovered during a study of CD8+ T cells in alopecia areata. Whole-study findings and limits: It was observed that many expanded lesional clones persisted in scalp and blood during tofacitinib. Scalp clonality, along with expanded CD8+ clones among the top 100, was significantly decreased by tofacitinib.

Treatment denoted: oral pan-JAK inhibitor, 5-10 mg twice daily. In alopecia areata patients, both lesional scalp punch biopsies and peripheral blood were collected. Per the germline V gene, CDR1 is GTSNPN and CDR2 is SVGIG (reference sequence). CDR3 length equals 12 residues. V shed 4 bases and J shed 5 bases, with 11 bases lying between them. For this clone: Its specificity is unknown.

Reverse transcribed after extraction, RNA yielded cDNA as the sequencing template. The method was immunoSEQ multiplex PCR; TCRdb's version includes in-frame clones alone and lacks a portion of them. This table has 95,000 to 150,000 clones, under 65% appearing once. V gene TRBV30 combines with J gene TRBJ1-1, with D hard to call. This receptor was obtained from a human donor with alopecia areata. The sample here was CD4+ T cells sorted from blood, taken at week 4, from a patient treated with tofacitinib. The CDR3 sequence: CAWTGMGTEAFF. CDR3 sequence (DNA): TGTGCCTGGACCGGGATGGGAACTGAAGCTTTCTTT.